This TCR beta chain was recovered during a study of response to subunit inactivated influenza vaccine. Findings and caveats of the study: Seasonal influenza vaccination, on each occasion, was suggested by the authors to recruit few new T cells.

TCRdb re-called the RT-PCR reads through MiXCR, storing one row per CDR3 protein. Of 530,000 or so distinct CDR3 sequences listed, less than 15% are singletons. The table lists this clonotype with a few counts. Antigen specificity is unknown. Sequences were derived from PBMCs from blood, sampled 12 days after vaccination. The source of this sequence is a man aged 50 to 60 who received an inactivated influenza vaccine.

The CDR3 loop is CASSQPLGQGSGGYTF. In DNA form, the CDR3 reads TGTGCCAGCAGCCAGCCTTTGGGACAGGGGAGCGGTGGCTACACCTTC. This chain uses TRBV28 with TRBJ1-2, with TRBD1 matching 10 bases. There are 16 residues in the CDR3. V gave up 6 bases and J gave up 7 bases; unmatched junction bases: 14. From germline, CDR1 is MDHEN and CDR2 SYDVKM.